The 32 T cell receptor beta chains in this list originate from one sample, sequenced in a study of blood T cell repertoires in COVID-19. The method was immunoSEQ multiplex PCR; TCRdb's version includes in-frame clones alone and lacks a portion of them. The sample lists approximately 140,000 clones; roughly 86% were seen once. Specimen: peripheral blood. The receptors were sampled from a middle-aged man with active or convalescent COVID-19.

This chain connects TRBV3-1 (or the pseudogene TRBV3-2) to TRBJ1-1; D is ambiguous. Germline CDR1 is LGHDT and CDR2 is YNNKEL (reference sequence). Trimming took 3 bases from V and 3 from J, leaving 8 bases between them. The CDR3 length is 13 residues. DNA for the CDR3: TGTGCCAGCAGCCAGGGCGGGGACACTGAAGCTTTCTTT. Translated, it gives CASSQGGDTEAFF.

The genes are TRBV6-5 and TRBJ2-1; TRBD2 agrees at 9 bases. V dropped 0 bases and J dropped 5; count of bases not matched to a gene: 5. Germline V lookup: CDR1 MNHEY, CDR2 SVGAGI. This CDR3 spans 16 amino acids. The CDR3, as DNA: TGTGCCAGCAGTTACTCGAAGGCTAGCGGGAACAATGAGCAGTTCTTC. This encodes CASSYSKASGNNEQFF.

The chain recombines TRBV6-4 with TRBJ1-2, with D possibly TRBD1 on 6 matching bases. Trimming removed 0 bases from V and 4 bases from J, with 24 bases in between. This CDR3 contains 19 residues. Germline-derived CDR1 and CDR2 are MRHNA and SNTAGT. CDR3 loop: CASSDSNRPQFWGLYGYTF. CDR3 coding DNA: TGTGCCAGCAGTGACTCGAATCGGCCACAGTTCTGGGGGCTCTATGGCTACACCTTC.

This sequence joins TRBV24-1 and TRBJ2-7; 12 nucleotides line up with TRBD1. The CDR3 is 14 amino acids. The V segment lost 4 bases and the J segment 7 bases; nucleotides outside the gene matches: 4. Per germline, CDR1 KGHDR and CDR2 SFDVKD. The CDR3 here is CATSEGQGAWEQYF. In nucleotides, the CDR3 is TGTGCCACCAGTGAGGGACAGGGGGCGTGGGAGCAGTACTTC.

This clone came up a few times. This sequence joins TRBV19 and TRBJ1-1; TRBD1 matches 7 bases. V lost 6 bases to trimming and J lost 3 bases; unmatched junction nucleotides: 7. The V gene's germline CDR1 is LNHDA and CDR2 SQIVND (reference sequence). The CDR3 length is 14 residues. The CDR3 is CASRNRQGDTEAFF. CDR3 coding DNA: TGTGCCAGTAGGAATCGGCAGGGGGACACTGAAGCTTTCTTT.

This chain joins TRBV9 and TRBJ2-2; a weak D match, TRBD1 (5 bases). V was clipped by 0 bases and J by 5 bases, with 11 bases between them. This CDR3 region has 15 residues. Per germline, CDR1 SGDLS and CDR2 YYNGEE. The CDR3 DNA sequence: TGTGCCAGCAGCGTAGGGGCAGGGAATACCGGGGAGCTGTTTTTT. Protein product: CASSVGAGNTGELFF.

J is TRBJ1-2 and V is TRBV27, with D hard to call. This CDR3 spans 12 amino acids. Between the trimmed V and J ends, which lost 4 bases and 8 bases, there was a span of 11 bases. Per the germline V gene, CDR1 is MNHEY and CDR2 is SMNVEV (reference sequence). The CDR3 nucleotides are TGTGCCAGCAGTTCCACGGGGAAGGGCTACACCTTC. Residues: CASSSTGKGYTF.

CDR3 in amino acids: CASSPPAGGYEKLFF. CDR3 DNA: TGTGCCAGCAGCCCCCCGGCGGGCGGGTATGAAAAACTGTTTTTT. The chain carries TRBV11-2 and TRBJ1-4; no clear D. The germline gives CDR1 SGHAT, CDR2 FQNNGV. V was clipped by 5 bases and J by 6 bases, with 16 bases between them. This CDR3 has 15 amino acids.

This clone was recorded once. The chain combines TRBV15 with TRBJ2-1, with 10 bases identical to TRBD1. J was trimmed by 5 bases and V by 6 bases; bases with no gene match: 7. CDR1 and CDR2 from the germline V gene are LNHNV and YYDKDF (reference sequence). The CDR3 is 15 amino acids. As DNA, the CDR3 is TGTGCCACCAGTAGGGACAGGGGATTGGACAATGAGCAGTTCTTC. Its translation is CATSRDRGLDNEQFF.

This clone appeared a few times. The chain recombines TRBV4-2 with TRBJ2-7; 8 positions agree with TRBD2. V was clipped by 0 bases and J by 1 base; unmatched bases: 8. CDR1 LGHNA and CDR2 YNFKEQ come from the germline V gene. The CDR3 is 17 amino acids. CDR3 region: CASSQESGTRLSYEQYF. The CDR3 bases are TGTGCCAGCAGCCAAGAAAGCGGGACTAGGCTATCCTACGAGCAGTACTTC.

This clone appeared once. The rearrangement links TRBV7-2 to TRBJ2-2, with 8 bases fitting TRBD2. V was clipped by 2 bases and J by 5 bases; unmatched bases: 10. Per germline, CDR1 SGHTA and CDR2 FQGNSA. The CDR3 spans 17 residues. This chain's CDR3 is CASSLRTSSIGTGELFF. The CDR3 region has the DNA TGTGCCAGCAGCTTAAGGACTAGCAGTATCGGTACCGGGGAGCTGTTTTTT.

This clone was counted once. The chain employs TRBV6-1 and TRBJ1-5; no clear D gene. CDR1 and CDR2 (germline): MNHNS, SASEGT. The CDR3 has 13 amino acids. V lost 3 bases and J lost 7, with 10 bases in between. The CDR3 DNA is TGTGCCAGCAGTGATCCTGGAGGGCAGCCCCAGCATTTT. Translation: CASSDPGGQPQHF.

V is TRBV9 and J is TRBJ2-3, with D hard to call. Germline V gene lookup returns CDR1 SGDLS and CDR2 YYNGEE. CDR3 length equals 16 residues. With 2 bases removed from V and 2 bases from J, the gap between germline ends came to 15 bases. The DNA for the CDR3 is TGTGCCAGCAGCGTGTACAGCCAGCCGGCCACAGATACGCAGTATTTT. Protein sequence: CASSVYSQPATDTQYF.

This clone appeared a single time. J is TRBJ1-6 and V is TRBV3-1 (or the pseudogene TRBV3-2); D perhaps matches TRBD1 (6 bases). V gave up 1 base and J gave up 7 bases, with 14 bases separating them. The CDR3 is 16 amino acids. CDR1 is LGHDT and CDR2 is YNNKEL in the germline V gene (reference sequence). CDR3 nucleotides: TGTGCCAGCAGCCAAGGTCAGGGGATTTTAAATTCACCCCTCCACTTT. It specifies CASSQGQGILNSPLHF.

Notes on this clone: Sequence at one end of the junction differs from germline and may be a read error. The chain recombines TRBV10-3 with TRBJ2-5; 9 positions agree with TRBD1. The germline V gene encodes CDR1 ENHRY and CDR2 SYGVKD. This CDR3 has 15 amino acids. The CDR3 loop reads CAVSPGTGRRETQYF. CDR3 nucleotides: TGTGCCGTCAGTCCCGGGACAGGGAGGCGAGAGACCCAGTACTTC.

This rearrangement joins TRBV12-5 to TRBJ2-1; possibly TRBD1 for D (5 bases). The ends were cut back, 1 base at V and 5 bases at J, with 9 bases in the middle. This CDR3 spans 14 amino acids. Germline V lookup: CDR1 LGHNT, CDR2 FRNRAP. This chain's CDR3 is CASGLGQRNNEQFF. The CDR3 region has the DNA TGTGCTAGTGGTTTGGGACAGCGCAACAATGAGCAGTTCTTC.

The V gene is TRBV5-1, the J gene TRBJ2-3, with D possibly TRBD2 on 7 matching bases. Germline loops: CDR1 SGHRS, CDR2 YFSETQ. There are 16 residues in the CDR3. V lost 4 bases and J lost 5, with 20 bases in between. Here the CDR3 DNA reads TGCGCCAGCAGCCACGGGGGCCCAGCGGGGCAAGATACGCAGTATTTT. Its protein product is CASSHGGPAGQDTQYF.

The CDR3 DNA follows: TGTGCCAGCACTCGGGACAGAGGAGCCTACGAGCAGTACTTC. Residues: CASTRDRGAYEQYF. This sequence joins TRBV6-5 and TRBJ2-7; 7 bases line up with TRBD1. After removal of 7 bases from V and 2 bases from J, the junction contained 8 bases not matched to a gene. The CDR3 loop spans 14 amino acids. In germline, CDR1 is MNHEY, CDR2 SVGAGI.

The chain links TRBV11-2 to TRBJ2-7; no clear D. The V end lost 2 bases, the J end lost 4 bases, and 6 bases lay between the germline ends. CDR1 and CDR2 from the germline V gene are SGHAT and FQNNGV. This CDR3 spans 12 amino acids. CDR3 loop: CASSLLMYEQYF. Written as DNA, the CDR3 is TGTGCCAGCAGCTTACTTATGTACGAGCAGTACTTC.

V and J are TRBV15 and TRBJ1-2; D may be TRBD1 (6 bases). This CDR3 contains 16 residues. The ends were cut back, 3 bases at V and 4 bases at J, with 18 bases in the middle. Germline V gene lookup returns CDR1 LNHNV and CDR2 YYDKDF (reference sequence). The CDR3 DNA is TGTGCCACCAGCAGCCCAACACAGGGTGAGCTCTATGGCTACACCTTC. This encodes CATSSPTQGELYGYTF. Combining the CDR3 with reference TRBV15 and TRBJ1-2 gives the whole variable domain DAMVIQNPRYQVTQFGKPVTLSCSQTLNHNVMYWYQQKSSQAPKLLFHYYDKDFNNEADTPDNFQSRRPNTSFCFLDIRSPGLGDTAMYLCATSSPTQGELYGYTFGSGTRLTVV.

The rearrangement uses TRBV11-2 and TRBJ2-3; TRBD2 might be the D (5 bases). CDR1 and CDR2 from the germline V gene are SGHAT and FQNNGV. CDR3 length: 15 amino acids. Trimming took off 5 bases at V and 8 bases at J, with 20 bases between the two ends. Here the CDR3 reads CASSNGPRWTVTQYF. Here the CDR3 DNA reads TGTGCCAGCAGCAACGGCCCCCGCTGGACTGTTACGCAGTATTTT.

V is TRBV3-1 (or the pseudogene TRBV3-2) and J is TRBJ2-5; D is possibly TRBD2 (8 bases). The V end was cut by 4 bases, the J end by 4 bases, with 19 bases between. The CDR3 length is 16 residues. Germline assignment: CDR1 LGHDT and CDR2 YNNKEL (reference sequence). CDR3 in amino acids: CASSRAGGGGAETQYF. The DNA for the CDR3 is TGTGCCAGCAGCCGCGCGGGGGGAGGGGGCGCAGAGACCCAGTACTTC.

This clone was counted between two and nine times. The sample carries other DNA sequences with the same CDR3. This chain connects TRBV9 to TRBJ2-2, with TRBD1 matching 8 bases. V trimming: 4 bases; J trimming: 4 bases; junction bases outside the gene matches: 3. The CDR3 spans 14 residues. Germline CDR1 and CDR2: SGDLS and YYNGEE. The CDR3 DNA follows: TGTGCCAGCAGCTTCGGACAGGGCACCGGGGAGCTGTTTTTT. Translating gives CASSFGQGTGELFF.

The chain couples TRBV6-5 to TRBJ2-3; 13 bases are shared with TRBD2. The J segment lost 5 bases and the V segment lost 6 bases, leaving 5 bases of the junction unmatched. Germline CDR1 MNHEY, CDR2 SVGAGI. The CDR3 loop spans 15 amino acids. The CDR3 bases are TGTGCCAGCAGCGGACTAGCGGGAGTGATAGATACGCAGTATTTT. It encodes CASSGLAGVIDTQYF.

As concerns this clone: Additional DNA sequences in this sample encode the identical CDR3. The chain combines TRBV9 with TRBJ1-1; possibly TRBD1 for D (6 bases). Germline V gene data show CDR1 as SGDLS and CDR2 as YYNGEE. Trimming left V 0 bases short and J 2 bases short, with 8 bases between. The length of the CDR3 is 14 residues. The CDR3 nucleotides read TGTGCCAGCAGCGTAGGGGGACAAAACACTGAAGCTTTCTTT. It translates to CASSVGGQNTEAFF.

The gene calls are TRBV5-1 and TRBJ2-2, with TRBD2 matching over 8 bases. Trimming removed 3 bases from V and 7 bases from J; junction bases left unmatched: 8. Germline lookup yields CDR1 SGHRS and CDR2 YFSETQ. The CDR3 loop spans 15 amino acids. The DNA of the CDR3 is TGCGCCAGCAGCTCGAGCGGGGGAGCGATCGGGGAGCTGTTTTTT. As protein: CASSSSGGAIGELFF.

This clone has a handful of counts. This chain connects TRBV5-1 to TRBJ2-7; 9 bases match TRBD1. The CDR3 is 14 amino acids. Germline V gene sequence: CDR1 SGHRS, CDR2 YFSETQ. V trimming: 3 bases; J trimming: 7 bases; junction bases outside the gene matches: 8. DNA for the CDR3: TGCGCCAGCAGCTCACAGGGGGCGGGCAGGGAGCAGTACTTC. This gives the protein CASSSQGAGREQYF.

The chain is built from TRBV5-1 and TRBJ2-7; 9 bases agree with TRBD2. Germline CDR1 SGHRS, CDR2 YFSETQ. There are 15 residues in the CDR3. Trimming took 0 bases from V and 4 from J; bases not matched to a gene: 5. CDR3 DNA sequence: TGCGCCAGCAGCTTGGAGACTAGCGGACCTTACGAGCAGTACTTC. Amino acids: CASSLETSGPYEQYF.

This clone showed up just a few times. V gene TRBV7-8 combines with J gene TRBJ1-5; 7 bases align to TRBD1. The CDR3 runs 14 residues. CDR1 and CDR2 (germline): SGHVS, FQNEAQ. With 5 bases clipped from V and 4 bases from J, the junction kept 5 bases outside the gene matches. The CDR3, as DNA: TGTGCCAGCAGCCCCCCACAGGGGAATCAGCCCCAGCATTTT. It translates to CASSPPQGNQPQHF.

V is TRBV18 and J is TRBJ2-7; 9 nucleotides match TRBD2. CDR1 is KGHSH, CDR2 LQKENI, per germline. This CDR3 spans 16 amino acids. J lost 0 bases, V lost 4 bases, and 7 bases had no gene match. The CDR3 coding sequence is TGTGCCAGCTCACAAAAGGGGACTAGCAGCTCCTACGAGCAGTACTTC. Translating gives CASSQKGTSSSYEQYF.

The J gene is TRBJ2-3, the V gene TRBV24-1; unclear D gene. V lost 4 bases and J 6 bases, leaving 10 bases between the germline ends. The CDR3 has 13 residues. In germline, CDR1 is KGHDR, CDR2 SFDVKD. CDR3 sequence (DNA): TGTGCCACCAGTGAACCCCCGAGGGATACGCAGTATTTT. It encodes CATSEPPRDTQYF.

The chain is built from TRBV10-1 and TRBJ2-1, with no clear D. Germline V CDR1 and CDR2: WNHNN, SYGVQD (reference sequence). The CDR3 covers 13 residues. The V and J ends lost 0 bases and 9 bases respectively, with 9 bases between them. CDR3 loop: CASSESRLAEQFF. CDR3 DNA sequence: TGCGCCAGCAGTGAGTCCAGGTTGGCTGAGCAGTTCTTC.